The clone carrying this T cell receptor beta chain was found many times. The antigen is undetermined. The entry originates in a study of T-cell memory formation after mild COVID-19. Broader study findings: CD4/CD8 balance characterized clones contracting day 15 to 85, and CD4+ skew characterized later expanders.

Via MiXCR, TCRdb re-called the 5' RACE reads, giving one row per CDR3 protein. The data contain under 200,000 distinct CDR3 sequences, 11% of them singletons. The sequenced sample consisted of PBMCs or a T cell subset sorted from them (not recorded which). The source of this sequence is a man aged 18 to 29 who had mild COVID-19 (a few samples of this study predate the infection). Cell type and time point are not known.

CDR3 in amino acids: CASSLPTPSTDTQYF. The CDR3, as DNA: TGTGCCAGCAGCTTGCCAACGCCGTCCACAGATACGCAGTATTTT. This chain connects TRBV5-5 to TRBJ2-3; D call uncertain. The V end lost 1 base, the J end lost 2 bases, and 11 bases lay between the germline ends. This CDR3 is built from 15 residues. Germline CDR1 and CDR2: SGHKS and YYEKEE (reference sequence). The complete variable domain, with remaining parts taken from reference TRBV5-5 and TRBJ2-3, reads DAGVTQSPTHLIKTRGQQVTLRCSPISGHKSVSWYQQVLGQGPQFIFQYYEKEERGRGNFPDRFSARQFPNYSSELNVNALLLGDSALYLCASSLPTPSTDTQYFGPGTRLTVL.